The 3 T cell receptor beta chains below all came from one sample that was sequenced in a study of blood T cell repertoires in COVID-19. Sequencing used immunoSEQ multiplex PCR; TCRdb keeps in-frame clones, though not all of them. The sample lists some 140,000 clones; about 85% were seen once. The sequencing sample was made of peripheral blood. These receptors were taken from a man aged 55 to 70 with COVID-19, enrolled during active disease.

V and J are TRBV7-9 and TRBJ2-4, with no clear D. CDR1 and CDR2 from the germline V gene are SEHNR and FQNEAQ (reference sequence). V was pared by 2 bases and J by 0 bases, with 5 bases between. This CDR3 comprises 14 residues. This CDR3 reads CASSLSIAKNIQYF. The CDR3 DNA reads TGTGCCAGCAGCTTATCAATAGCCAAAAACATTCAGTACTTC.

The genes are TRBV10-3 and TRBJ1-2; 7 positions match TRBD1. This CDR3 has 14 amino acids. V was pared by 8 bases and J by 6 bases, with 12 bases of the junction left unmatched. The germline gives CDR1 ENHRY, CDR2 SYGVKD. The CDR3 sequence: CAIRSAAGGHGYTF. Here the CDR3 DNA reads TGTGCCATCCGTTCGGCGGCAGGGGGTCATGGCTACACCTTC.

V usage is TRBV7-6 and J usage is TRBJ2-3; D remains ambiguous. The V gene lost 3 bases and the J gene lost 0 bases, with 13 bases spanning the gap. Looked up from germline, CDR1 is SGHVS and CDR2 is FNYEAQ. This CDR3 is 16 amino acids long. CDR3 amino acids: CASSLLVSTSTDTQYF. The DNA for the CDR3 is TGTGCCAGCAGCTTGCTAGTAAGCACAAGCACAGATACGCAGTATTTT. The whole variable domain, remainder taken from reference TRBV7-6 and TRBJ2-3, is GAGVSQSPRYKVTKRGQDVALRCDPISGHVSLYWYRQALGQGPEFLTYFNYEAQQDKSGLPNDRFSAERPEGSISTLTIQRTEQRDSAMYRCASSLLVSTSTDTQYFGPGTRLTVL.